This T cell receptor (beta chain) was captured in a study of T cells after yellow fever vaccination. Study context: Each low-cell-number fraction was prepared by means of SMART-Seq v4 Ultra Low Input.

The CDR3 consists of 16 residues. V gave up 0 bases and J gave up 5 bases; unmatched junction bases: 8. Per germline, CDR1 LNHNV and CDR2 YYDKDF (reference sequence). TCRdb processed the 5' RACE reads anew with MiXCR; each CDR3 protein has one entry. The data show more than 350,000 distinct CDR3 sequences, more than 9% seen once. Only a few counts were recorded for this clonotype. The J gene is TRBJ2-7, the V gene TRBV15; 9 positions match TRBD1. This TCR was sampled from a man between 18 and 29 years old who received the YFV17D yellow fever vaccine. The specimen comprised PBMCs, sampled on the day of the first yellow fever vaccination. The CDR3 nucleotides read TGTGCCACCAGCAGAGATCCGGGACAGGGATTCCACGAGCAGTACTTC. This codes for CATSRDPGQGFHEQYF.